This T cell receptor (beta chain) was documented in a study of early T cells in non-severe SARS-CoV-2 infection (dated by TCRdb to about 2021). Broadly, across the study: Because TCR sequencing relied on bulk RNA taken from unsorted whole blood, pairing of alpha and beta chains was not possible. Findings and caveats that apply to the study as a whole: VDJdb matching was skewed toward anti-spike CD8 responses and likely underestimated virus-specific expansions by missing private and CD4 specificities.

The study was a case-control design nested within a healthcare worker cohort in London, UK, with weekly nasopharyngeal swab PCR tests and blood sampling. Healthcare workers were recruited during the week of the UK lockdown, between 23 and 31 March 2020, and followed weekly for up to roughly 15 weeks. V loses 3 bases of germline sequence and J loses 0 bases, and the interval between the two ends is 10 bases. Via the germline V gene, CDR1 is ENHRY and CDR2 SYGVKD. Its CDR3 holds 15 amino acids, cysteine through phenylalanine. Just CDR3 DNA is preserved here, 45 bases in frame from base 1. This clonotype was observed a handful of times. What this receptor recognizes is not known. Within one base of it there is no much larger clone, and no base qualities were kept. The method behind the library was 5' RACE. The sequencing machine was a NextSeq 500. In the TCR library protocol, unique molecular identifiers were attached to individual cDNA molecules to correct for PCR bias and sequencing error. Both TCR alpha and beta chains were sequenced, and tight co-correlation was observed between alpha and beta sequence abundances in each sample. The original methods were these. Decombinator V4 was used to perform V gene, J gene and CDR3 annotation of TCR sequences. Expanded TCRs were defined as changing significantly between any two time points under a Poisson model with p below 0.0001. TCR abundances were normalised to the total number of TCRs sequenced per sample and were expressed as counts per million. TRAV1-2 paired with TRAJ12, TRAJ20 or TRAJ33 defined MAIT TCRs, while TRAV10 paired with TRAJ18 defined iNKT TCRs. VDJdb, accessed on 1 November 2021, was searched for TCRs annotated for CMV, EBV and SARS-CoV-2, and TCRs annotated for more than one antigen were excluded. The public reads were run again by TCRdb, first through fastp at Q25 and then through MiXCR, and only productive beta chains were kept. Rows with a matching CDR3 protein are joined into one entry that keeps the most common DNA and genes. TCRdb assigned the V and J calls; the authors' analysis was not used. In this sample the table shows some 48,000 distinct CDR3 sequences, about 4% of which occur a single time. Roughly 6% of the sample rests with the top ten.

The sequence came from an adult who was a healthcare worker with PCR-confirmed SARS-CoV-2 infection or an uninfected control (not recorded which). Sequencing used whole blood. The chain joins TRBV10-3 to TRBJ2-3, with a weak D call of TRBD2 (5 bases match). The nucleotide sequence reads as follows: TGTGCCATCAGTGATGGCGGGCCAAGCACAGATACGCAGTATTTT. It codes for CAISDGGPSTDTQYF.